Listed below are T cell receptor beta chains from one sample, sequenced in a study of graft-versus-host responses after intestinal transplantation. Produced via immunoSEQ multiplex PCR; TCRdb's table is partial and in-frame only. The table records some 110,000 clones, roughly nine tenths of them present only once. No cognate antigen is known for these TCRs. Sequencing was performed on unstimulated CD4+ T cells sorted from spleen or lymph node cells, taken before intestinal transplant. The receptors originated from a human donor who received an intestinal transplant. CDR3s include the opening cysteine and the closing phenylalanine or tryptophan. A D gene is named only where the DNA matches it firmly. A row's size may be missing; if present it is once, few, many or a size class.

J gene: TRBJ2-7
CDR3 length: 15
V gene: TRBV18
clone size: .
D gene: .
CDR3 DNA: TGTGCCAGCTCACCTGTTTCCACAGGAGCCTACGAGCAGTACTTC
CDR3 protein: CASSPVSTGAYEQYF

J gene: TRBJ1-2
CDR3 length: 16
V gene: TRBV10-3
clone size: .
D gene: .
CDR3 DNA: TGTGCCATCCGCGTAACAACAGGGAATATTATCTATGGCTACACCTTC
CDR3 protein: CAIRVTTGNIIYGYTF

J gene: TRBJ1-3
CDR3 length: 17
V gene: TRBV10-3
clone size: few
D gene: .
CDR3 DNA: TGTGCCATCAGTGAGGGCGGGGCAGGGCGCTCTGGAAACACCATATATTTT
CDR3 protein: CAISEGGAGRSGNTIYF

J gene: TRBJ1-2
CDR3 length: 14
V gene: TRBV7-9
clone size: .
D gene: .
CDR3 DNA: TGTGCCAGCAGCTTAGATCATAGCCGATATGGCTACACCTTC
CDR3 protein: CASSLDHSRYGYTF

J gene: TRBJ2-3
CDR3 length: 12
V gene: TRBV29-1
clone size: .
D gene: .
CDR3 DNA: TGCAGCGTTTGTCTGCTCACAGATACGCAGTATTTT
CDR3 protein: CSVCLLTDTQYF

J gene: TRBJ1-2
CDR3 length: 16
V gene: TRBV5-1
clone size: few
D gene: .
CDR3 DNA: TGCGCCAGCAGCTACGGAGGGTTTAGGGCAGAAAATGGCTACACCTTC
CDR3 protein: CASSYGGFRAENGYTF

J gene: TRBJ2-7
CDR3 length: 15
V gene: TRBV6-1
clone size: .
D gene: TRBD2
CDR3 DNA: TGTGCCAGCGGACGGACTAGCGGGGACACCTACGAGCAGTACTTC
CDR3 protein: CASGRTSGDTYEQYF

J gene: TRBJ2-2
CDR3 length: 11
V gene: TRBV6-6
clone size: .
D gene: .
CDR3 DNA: TGTGCCAGCAGCCGGATGGGGGAGCTGTTTTTT
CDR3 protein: CASSRMGELFF

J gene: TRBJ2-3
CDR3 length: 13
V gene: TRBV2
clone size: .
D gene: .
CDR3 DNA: TGTGCCAGCAGTGGAGACGCAACAGATACGCAGTATTTT
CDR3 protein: CASSGDATDTQYF

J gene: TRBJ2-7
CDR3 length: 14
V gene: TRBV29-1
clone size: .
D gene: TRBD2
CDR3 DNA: TGCAGCGTTGAGCGGCTAGCGGGGCGAAGCGAGCAGTACTTC
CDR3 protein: CSVERLAGRSEQYF

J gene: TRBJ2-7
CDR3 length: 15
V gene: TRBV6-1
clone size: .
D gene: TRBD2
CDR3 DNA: TGTGCCAGCAGTAAACTAGCGGGGGGCCCCTACGAGCAGTACTTC
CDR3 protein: CASSKLAGGPYEQYF

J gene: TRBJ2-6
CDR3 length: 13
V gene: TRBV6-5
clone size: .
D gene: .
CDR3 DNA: TGTGCCATTGCGGCCTCTGGGGCCAACGTCCTGACTTTC
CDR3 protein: CAIAASGANVLTF

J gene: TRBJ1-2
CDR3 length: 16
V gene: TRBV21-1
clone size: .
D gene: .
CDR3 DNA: TGTGCCAGCAGCGGGAACGGTGAGGGAGAGGACTATGGCTACACCTTC
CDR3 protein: CASSGNGEGEDYGYTF

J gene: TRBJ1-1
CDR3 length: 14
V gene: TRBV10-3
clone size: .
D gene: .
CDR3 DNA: TGTGCCATCAGTTCCCTGCGGGGTGACACTGAAGCTTTCTTT
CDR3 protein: CAISSLRGDTEAFF

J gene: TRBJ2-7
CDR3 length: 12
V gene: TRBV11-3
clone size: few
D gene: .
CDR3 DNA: TGTGCCAGCAGCCGCGACCGTCGCGAGCAGTACTTC
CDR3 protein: CASSRDRREQYF

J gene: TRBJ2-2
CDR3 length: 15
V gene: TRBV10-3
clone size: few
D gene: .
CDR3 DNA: TGTGCCATTGGACCGCCCCAGGACCTAACCGGGGAGCTGTTTTTT
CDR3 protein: CAIGPPQDLTGELFF

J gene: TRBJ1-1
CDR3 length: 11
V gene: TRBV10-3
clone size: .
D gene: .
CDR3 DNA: TGTGCCATCAGTGCCTCCACTGAAGCTTTCTTT
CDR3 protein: CAISASTEAFF

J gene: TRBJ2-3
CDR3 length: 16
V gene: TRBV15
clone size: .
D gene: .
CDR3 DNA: TGTGCCACCAGTTACTCACGGGGGAGTAACACAGATACGCAGTATTTT
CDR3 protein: CATSYSRGSNTDTQYF

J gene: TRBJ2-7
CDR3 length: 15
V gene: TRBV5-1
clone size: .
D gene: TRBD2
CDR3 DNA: TGCGCCAGCAGCACACTAGCGGGGAGAATCTACGAGCAGTACTTC
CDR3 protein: CASSTLAGRIYEQYF

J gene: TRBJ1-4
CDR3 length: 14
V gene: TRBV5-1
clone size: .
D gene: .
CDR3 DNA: TGCGCCACACACAGAAACAGGGCCGCCGAAAAACTGTTTTTT
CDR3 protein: CATHRNRAAEKLFF

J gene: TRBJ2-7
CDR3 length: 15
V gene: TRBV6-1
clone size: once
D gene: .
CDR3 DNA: TGTGCCAGCAGTGATCGGGCAGGGGAGTCCTACGAGCAGTACTTC
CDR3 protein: CASSDRAGESYEQYF

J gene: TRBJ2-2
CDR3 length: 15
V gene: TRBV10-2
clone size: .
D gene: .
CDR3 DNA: TGCGCCAGCAGTGATCCCTTTTCCAACACCGGGGAGCTGTTTTTT
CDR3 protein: CASSDPFSNTGELFF

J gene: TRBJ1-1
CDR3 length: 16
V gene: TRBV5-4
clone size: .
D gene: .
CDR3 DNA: TGTGCCAGCAGCCCGGGGACCGGGGCCAGGAACACTGAAGCTTTCTTT
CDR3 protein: CASSPGTGARNTEAFF

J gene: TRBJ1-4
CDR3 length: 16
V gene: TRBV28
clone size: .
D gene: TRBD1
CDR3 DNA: TGTGCCAGCAGTTACGCTACCGGGACAGGGAGAGAAAAACTGTTTTTT
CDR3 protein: CASSYATGTGREKLFF

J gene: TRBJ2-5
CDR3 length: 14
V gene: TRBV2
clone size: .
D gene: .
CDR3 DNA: TGTGCCAGCAGTGAGGCAGGGGGAGGAGAGACCCAGTACTTC
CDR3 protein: CASSEAGGGETQYF

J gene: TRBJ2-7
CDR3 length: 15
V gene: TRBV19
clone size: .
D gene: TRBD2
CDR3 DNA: TGTGCCAGTAGTATAACTAGCGGGGGGTCCTACGAGCAGTACTTC
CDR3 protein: CASSITSGGSYEQYF

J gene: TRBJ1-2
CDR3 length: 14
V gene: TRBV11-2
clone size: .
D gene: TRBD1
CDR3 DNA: TGTGCCAGCAGCTTAGCGGAGGGGGCAGGTGGCTACACCTTC
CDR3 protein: CASSLAEGAGGYTF

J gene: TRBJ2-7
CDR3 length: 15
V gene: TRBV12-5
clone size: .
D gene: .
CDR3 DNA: TGTGCTAGTGGTCACCCTTTTGGGGATACCTACGAGCAGTACTTC
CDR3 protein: CASGHPFGDTYEQYF

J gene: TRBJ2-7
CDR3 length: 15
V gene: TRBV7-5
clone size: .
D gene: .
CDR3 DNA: TGTGTCAGAAGCTTAGGACTAGCGGGACGCTACGAGCAGTACTTC
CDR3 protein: CVRSLGLAGRYEQYF

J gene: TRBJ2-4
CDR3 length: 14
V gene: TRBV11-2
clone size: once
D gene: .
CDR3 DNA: TGTGCCAGCAGCCCGGGTCTGGGCAAAAACATTCAGTACTTC
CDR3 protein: CASSPGLGKNIQYF

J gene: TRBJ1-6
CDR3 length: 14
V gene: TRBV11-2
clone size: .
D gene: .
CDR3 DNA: TGTGCCAGCAGCTGGACGGTAGATAATTCACCCCTCCACTTT
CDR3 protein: CASSWTVDNSPLHF

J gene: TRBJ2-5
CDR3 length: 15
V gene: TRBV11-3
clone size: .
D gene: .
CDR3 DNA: TGTGCCAGCAGCTTGGGTTCTCAGGTGGGAGAGACCCAGTACTTC
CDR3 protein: CASSLGSQVGETQYF

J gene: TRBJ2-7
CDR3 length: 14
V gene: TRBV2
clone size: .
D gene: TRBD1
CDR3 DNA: TGTGCCAGCAGCCCCAGGACAGGGGGCTACGAGCAGTACTTC
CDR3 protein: CASSPRTGGYEQYF

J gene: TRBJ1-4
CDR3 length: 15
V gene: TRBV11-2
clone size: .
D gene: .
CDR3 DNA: TGTGCCAGCAGCTTAGGGGGTAGCACTAATGAAAAACTGTTTTTT
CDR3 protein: CASSLGGSTNEKLFF

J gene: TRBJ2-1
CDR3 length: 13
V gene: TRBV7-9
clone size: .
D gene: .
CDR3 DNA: TGTGCCAGCAGCTTAGCGGGGATAGATGAGCAGTTCTTC
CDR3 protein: CASSLAGIDEQFF

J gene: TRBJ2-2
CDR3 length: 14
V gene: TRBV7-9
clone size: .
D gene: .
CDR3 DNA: TGTGCCAGCAGCTTAAGGCAGAACACCGGGGAGCTGTTTTTT
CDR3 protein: CASSLRQNTGELFF

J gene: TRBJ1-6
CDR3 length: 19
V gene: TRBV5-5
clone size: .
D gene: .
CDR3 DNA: TGTGCCAGCAGCCGGCGGGAGGAATCGTGGCAGACCTATAATTCACCCCTCCACTTT
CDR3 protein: CASSRREESWQTYNSPLHF

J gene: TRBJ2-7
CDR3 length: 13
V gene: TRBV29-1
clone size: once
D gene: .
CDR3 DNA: TGCAGCGTTGAAGAAGGGGGGTCCAACGAGCAGTACTTC
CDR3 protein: CSVEEGGSNEQYF

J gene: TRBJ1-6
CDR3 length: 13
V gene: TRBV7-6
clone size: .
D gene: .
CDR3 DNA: TGTGCCAGCAGCGAACAGTACAATTCACCCCTCCACTTT
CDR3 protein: CASSEQYNSPLHF

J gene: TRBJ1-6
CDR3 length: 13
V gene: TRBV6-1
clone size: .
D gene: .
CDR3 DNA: TGTGCCGTCGGCGAGGGCTCCAATTCACCCCTCCACTTT
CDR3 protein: CAVGEGSNSPLHF

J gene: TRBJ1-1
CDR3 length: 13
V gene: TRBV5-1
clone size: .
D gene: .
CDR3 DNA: TGCGCCAGCTGGGGGAGGGGGAACACTGAAGCTTTCTTT
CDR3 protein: CASWGRGNTEAFF

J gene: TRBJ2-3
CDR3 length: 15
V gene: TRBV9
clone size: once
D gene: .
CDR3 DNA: TGTGCCAGCACCTTGGGCTCAGGGAGAGCAGATACGCAGTATTTT
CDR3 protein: CASTLGSGRADTQYF

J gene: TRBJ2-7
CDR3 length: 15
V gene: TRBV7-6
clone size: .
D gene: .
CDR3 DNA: TGTGCCAGCAGCGCCCAGGGGTCTAGCTCCTACGAGCAGTACTTC
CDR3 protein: CASSAQGSSSYEQYF

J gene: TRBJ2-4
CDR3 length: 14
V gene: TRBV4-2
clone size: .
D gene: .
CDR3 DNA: TGTGCCAGCAGCCTTCGACTAGCCAAAAACATTCAGTACTTC
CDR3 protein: CASSLRLAKNIQYF

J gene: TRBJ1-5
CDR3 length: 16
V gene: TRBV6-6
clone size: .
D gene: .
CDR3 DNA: TGTGCCAGCAGCACAACCCAGGACATCACAAATCAGCCCCAGCATTTT
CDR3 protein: CASSTTQDITNQPQHF

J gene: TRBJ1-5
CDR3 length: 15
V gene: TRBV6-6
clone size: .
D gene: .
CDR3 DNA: TGTGCCAGCAGTCAAAGCTCAACGACACGGCAGCCCCAGCATTTT
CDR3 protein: CASSQSSTTRQPQHF

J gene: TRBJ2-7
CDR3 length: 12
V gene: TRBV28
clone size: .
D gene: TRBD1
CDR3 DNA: TGTGCCAGCAGAAGACAGGGGTACGAGCAGTACTTC
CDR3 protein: CASRRQGYEQYF

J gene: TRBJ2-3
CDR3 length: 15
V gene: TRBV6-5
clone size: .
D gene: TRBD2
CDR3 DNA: TGTGCCAGCAGTTACTTCGCGGGAGTCGCAGATACGCAGTATTTT
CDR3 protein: CASSYFAGVADTQYF

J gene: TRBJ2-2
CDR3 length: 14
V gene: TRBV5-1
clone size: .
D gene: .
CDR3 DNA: TGCGCCAGCAGCTTGGCAGGGTTTTTTGGGGAGCTGTTTTTT
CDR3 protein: CASSLAGFFGELFF

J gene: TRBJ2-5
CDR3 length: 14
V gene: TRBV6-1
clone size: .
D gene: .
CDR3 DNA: TGTGCCAGCAGGTTAACCCGGGGTCGAGAGACCCAGTACTTC
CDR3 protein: CASRLTRGRETQYF

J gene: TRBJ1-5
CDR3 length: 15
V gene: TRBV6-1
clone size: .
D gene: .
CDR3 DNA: TGTGCCAGCAGTGCGATACAGGGTGGGCGTCAGCCCCAGCATTTT
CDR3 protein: CASSAIQGGRQPQHF

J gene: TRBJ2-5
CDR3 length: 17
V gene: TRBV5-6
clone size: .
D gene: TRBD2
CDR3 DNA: TGTGCCAGCAGCTTGACGACACTAGCGGGGACCCAAGAGACCCAGTACTTC
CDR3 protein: CASSLTTLAGTQETQYF

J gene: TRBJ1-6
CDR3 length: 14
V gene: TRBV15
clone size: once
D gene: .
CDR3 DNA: TGTGCCACCAGCAGAGACAGGGATAATTCACCCCTCCACTTT
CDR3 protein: CATSRDRDNSPLHF

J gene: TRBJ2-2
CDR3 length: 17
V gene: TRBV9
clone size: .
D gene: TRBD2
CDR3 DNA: TGTGCCAGCAGCGTAGGAGCGGGACTACCAAACACCGGGGAGCTGTTTTTT
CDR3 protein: CASSVGAGLPNTGELFF